This TCR beta chain was sequenced for a study of human T cells and chemical hapten exposure. In the library, unique molecular identifiers were attached to individual cDNA molecules. TCRdb re-called the RACE reads through MiXCR, storing one row per CDR3 protein. The table has about 82,000 distinct CDR3 sequences, approximately 8% seen once. Noted time point: healthy volunteer bleed at 6 weeks. Whole blood that had not been fractionated was the source of extracted total RNA. In germline, CDR1 is SNHLY, CDR2 FYNNEI. Trimming at V came to 2 bases and at J to 9 bases, leaving 3 bases not matched to a gene. The CDR3 runs 12 residues.

The chain is built from TRBV2 and TRBJ2-7; 8 bases align to TRBD1. The sample taken for sequencing was whole blood. The receptor's source is a male donor in good health. Some clones in this sample may be carry-over from other donors' samples. The DNA of the CDR3 is TGTGCCAGCAGTGAATCCGGGACAGGGCAGTACTTC. The encoded protein is CASSESGTGQYF.